This T cell receptor beta chain comes out of a study of blood T cell repertoires in COVID-19. With respect to this clone: The same CDR3 arises from other DNA sequences in this sample as well.

The Seattle patients, enrolled during active infection, were followed longitudinally. V lost 5 bases, J lost 1 base, and 4 bases stayed unmatched. The CDR3 covers 15 residues. Germline CDR1 is SGHAT and CDR2 is FQNNGV. Here immunoSEQ multiplex PCR was the method, and the copy in TCRdb shows in-frame clones only, minus some. The sample lists 200,000 or so clones; around 85% were seen once. Material: peripheral blood. The genes are TRBV11-2 and TRBJ2-3; 9 bases agree with TRBD2. The TCR originated in a man in his sixties with COVID-19, enrolled during active disease. Written as DNA, the CDR3 is TGTGCCAGCAGCCCCTGGACTAGCGGCACAGATACGCAGTATTTT. Translated: CASSPWTSGTDTQYF.